This T cell receptor (beta chain) was retrieved from a study of blood T cell repertoires in COVID-19. The wider study: The United States, Italy and Spain provided the acute and convalescent COVID-19 samples. T cells, B-cell-depleted T cells, or PBMCs supplied cDNA or gDNA.

How the authors handled the data: For nucleated cells, counts were estimated from reference gene primer amplification. The data were produced by immunoSEQ multiplex PCR, yet TCRdb's version contains in-frame clones alone and is incomplete. V, J and clone size derive from that table, while D and trimming were established from the DNA sequence. This sample has about 140,000 clones, with under 85% found just once. CDR3 length equals 15 residues. Germline CDR1 reads GTSNPN; CDR2 reads SVGIG (reference sequence). The V gene end was trimmed by 1 base and the J gene end by 3 bases; junction bases not matched to a gene: 3. Contact with a PCR-confirmed or clinician-diagnosed COVID-19 case occurred within 2 weeks of entry.

The specimen sequenced was PBMCs or T cells enriched from blood (not recorded which). The origin of this receptor is a woman between 18 and 30 years old who had been exposed to COVID-19. V and J are TRBV30 and TRBJ2-1, with 10 bases that match TRBD2. CDR3 nucleotides: TGTGCCTGGAGTGACTTAGCGGGAGGCTACAATGAGCAGTTCTTC. It translates to CAWSDLAGGYNEQFF.